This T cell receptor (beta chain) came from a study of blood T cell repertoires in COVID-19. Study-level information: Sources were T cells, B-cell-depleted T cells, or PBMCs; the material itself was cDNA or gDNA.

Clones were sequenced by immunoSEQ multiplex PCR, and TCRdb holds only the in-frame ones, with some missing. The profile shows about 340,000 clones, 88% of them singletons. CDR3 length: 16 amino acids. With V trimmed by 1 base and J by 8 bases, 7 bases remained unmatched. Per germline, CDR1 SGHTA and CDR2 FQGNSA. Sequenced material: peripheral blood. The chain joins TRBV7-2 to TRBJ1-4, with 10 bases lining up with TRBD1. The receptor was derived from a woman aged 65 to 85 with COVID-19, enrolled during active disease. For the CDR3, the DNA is TGTGCCAGCAGCTTAGGTGGGACAGGGGCGGGAGAAAAACTGTTTTTT. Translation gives CASSLGGTGAGEKLFF.